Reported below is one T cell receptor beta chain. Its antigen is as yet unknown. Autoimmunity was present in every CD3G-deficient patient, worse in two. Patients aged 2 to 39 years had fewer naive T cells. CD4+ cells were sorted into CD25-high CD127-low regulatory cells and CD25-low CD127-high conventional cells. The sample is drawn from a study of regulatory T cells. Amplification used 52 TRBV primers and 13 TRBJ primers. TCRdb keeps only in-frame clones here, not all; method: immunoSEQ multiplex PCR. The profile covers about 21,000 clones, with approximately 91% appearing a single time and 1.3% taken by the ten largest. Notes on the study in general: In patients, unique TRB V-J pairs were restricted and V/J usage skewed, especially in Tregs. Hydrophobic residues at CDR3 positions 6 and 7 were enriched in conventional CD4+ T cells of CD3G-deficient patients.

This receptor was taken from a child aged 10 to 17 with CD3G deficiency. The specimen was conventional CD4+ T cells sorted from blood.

This CDR3 is CASSLGGAGADTQYF. The CDR3 DNA follows: TGTGCCAGCAGTTTGGGGGGGGCTGGGGCAGATACGCAGTATTTT. The gene calls are TRBV28 and TRBJ2-3; weak D call: TRBD2 (7 bases). Per germline, CDR1 MDHEN and CDR2 SYDVKM. V lost 3 bases and J lost 4, with 14 bases in between. The CDR3 is 15 amino acids.